These 13 T cell receptor beta chains were all obtained from the same sample, sequenced in a study of blood T cell repertoires in COVID-19 (dated by TCRdb to between 2020 and 2021). The method behind the library was the immunoSEQ multiplex PCR assay. Not all clones reach the TCRdb copy of this immuneACCESS table, which keeps in-frame sequences only. Checked studies attribute under half of the gap to unresolved V genes and leave the rest unexplained. For this sample the table gives roughly 230,000 clones, of which more than 75% were detected only once. The ten biggest clones cover about 7% of the sample. Sequencing used PBMCs or T cells enriched from blood (not recorded which). The receptors were gathered from a man younger than 40 in a cohort exposed to, infected with or recovered from COVID-19 (not recorded which).

This sequence joins TRBV28 and TRBJ2-3; 10 positions agree with TRBD2. Losses at the gene ends were 5 bases for V and 10 bases for J; bases not matched to a gene: 9. Germline values: CDR1 MDHEN, CDR2 SYDVKM. The CDR3 has 14 amino acids. The CDR3 protein is CASSGSGRAVPQYF. The CDR3 DNA is TGTGCCAGCAGTGGGAGCGGGAGGGCCGTCCCGCAGTATTTT.

This clone has only one observation. The J gene is TRBJ2-1, the V gene TRBV7-8; 7 bases match TRBD2. This CDR3 has 16 residues. Trimming took 7 bases from V and 3 from J; bases not matched to a gene: 12. The germline gives CDR1 SGHVS, CDR2 FQNEAQ. The CDR3 is CASILAWRENYNEQFF. The CDR3 nucleotides are TGTGCCAGCATCCTCGCCTGGCGGGAGAACTACAATGAGCAGTTCTTC. Drawing the rest from reference TRBV7-8 and TRBJ2-1, the complete variable domain is GAGVSQSPRYKVAKRGQDVALRCDPISGHVSLFWYQQALGQGPEFLTYFQNEAQLDKSGLPSDRFFAERPEGSVSTLKIQRTQQEDSAVYLCASILAWRENYNEQFFGPGTRLTVL.

CDR3 region: CASSEARSDTEAFF. The CDR3 DNA reads TGTGCCAGCAGTGAAGCGCGGTCGGACACTGAAGCTTTCTTT. The chain couples TRBV2 to TRBJ1-1; D is ambiguous. CDR1 and CDR2 from the germline V gene are SNHLY and FYNNEI. V dropped 0 bases and J dropped 3 bases, with 8 bases sitting between them. This CDR3 has 14 amino acids.

This rearrangement joins TRBV7-8 to TRBJ2-1; TRBD1 agrees at 9 bases. Germline V gene lookup returns CDR1 SGHVS and CDR2 FQNEAQ. The CDR3 runs to 16 residues. Unmatched junction bases numbered 7, after V lost 3 bases and J lost 4 bases. The CDR3: CASSFRRDRAYNEQFF. The CDR3 DNA follows: TGTGCCAGCAGCTTTCGCCGGGACAGGGCATACAATGAGCAGTTCTTC.

V and J are TRBV9 and TRBJ2-5; 9 positions agree with TRBD2. The germline V gene has CDR1 SGDLS and CDR2 YYNGEE. CDR3 length equals 14 residues. Trimming removed 3 bases from V and 5 bases from J; junction bases left unmatched: 5. For the CDR3, the DNA is TGTGCCAGCAGCGGAGGGACTAGCAGTGAGACCCAGTACTTC. Translating it yields CASSGGTSSETQYF.

CDR3 nucleotide sequence: TGTGCCAGCAGTCAGGGGGTTATCGTCTCTGGAAACACCATATATTTT. Residues: CASSQGVIVSGNTIYF. This chain links TRBV3-1 (or the pseudogene TRBV3-2) with TRBJ1-3; TRBD1 agrees at 7 bases. Trimming cost V 6 bases and J 0 bases; bases outside gene matches: 8. The CDR3 covers 16 residues. Germline V gene lookup returns CDR1 LGHDT and CDR2 YNNKEL (reference sequence).

CDR3 protein: CASSSLTGGEQYF. The CDR3 DNA reads as TGTGCCAGCAGTTCGTTGACAGGCGGCGAGCAGTACTTC. This chain connects TRBV28 to TRBJ2-7; D is possibly TRBD1 (6 bases). Germline assignment: CDR1 MDHEN and CDR2 SYDVKM. Deletions cut 4 bases from V and 6 bases from J, with 13 bases between. This CDR3 has 13 amino acids.

This chain connects TRBV5-6 to TRBJ2-2, with 10 bases matching TRBD1. The ends lost 4 bases at V and 2 bases at J; junction bases unmatched: 5. The CDR3 extends over 16 amino acids. The germline V gene has CDR1 SGHDT and CDR2 YYEEEE. The CDR3 loop is CASSKGQGVNTGELFF. As DNA, the CDR3 is TGTGCCAGCAGCAAAGGACAGGGGGTAAACACCGGGGAGCTGTTTTTT.

This clone appeared a single time. The V and J genes are TRBV24-1 and TRBJ2-7; 7 bases are a match to TRBD2. CDR1 and CDR2 (germline): KGHDR, SFDVKD. V gave up 2 bases and J gave up 3 bases; unmatched junction bases: 3. This CDR3 contains 14 residues. CDR3 in amino acids: CATSDSGTNYEQYF. The CDR3 DNA is TGTGCCACCAGTGATTCCGGGACTAACTACGAGCAGTACTTC.

The chain has TRBV20-1 and TRBJ1-5; D ambiguous. CDR1 is DFQATT, CDR2 SNEGSKA, per germline (reference sequence). Trimming stripped 3 bases from V and 0 bases from J, with 9 bases between. This CDR3 comprises 14 residues. The CDR3 sequence: CSASPRYSNQPQHF. The DNA for the CDR3 is TGCAGTGCTAGTCCTAGGTATAGCAATCAGCCCCAGCATTTT.

This chain links TRBV4-1 with TRBJ2-7, with unresolved D. V was pared by 1 base and J by 3 bases, with 10 bases between. The V gene's germline CDR1 is MGHRA and CDR2 YSYEKL. The CDR3 length is 14 residues. The CDR3 nucleotides read TGCGCCAGCAGCCAAGTCGATCGCAGCTACGAGCAGTACTTC. This codes for CASSQVDRSYEQYF.

The chain links TRBV5-4 to TRBJ2-7; a weak D match, TRBD2 (6 bases). V lost 5 bases and J 2 bases, leaving 17 bases between the germline ends. The germline gives CDR1 SGHNT, CDR2 YYREEE (reference sequence). CDR3 length: 15 residues. CDR3 coding DNA: TGTGCCAGCAGTCACCCCGGGACTGGACCCTACGAGCAGTACTTC. Its protein is CASSHPGTGPYEQYF.

This clone was observed a few times. This rearrangement joins TRBV13 to TRBJ1-2; TRBD1 might be the D (5 bases). Trimming left V 1 base short and J 8 bases short, with 11 bases between. CDR1 is PRHDT and CDR2 is FYEKMQ in the germline V gene (reference sequence). CDR3 length: 13 amino acids. The chain's CDR3 is CASSLVGGDGYTF. CDR3 in DNA: TGTGCCAGCAGCTTAGTGGGAGGGGACGGCTACACCTTC.